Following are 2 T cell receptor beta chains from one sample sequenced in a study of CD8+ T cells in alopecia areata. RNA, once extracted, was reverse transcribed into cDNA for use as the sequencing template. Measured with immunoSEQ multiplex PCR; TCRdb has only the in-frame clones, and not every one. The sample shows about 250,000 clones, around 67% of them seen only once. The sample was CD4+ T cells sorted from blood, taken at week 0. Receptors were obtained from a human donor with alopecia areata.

The CDR3 loop is CASSLESYGYTF. CDR3 nucleotide sequence: TGTGCCAGCAGCTTAGAAAGCTATGGCTACACCTTC. The chain is built from TRBV13 and TRBJ1-2; D not certain. This CDR3 has 12 residues. V gave up 1 base and J gave up 4 bases, with 4 bases separating them. Per the germline V gene, CDR1 is PRHDT and CDR2 is FYEKMQ (reference sequence).

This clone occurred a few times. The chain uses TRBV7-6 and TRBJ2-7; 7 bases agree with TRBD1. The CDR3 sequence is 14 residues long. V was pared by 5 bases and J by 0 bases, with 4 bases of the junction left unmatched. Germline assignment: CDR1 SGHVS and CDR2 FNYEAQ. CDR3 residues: CASSAYRGSYEQYF. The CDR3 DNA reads TGTGCCAGCAGCGCCTACAGGGGCTCCTACGAGCAGTACTTC.